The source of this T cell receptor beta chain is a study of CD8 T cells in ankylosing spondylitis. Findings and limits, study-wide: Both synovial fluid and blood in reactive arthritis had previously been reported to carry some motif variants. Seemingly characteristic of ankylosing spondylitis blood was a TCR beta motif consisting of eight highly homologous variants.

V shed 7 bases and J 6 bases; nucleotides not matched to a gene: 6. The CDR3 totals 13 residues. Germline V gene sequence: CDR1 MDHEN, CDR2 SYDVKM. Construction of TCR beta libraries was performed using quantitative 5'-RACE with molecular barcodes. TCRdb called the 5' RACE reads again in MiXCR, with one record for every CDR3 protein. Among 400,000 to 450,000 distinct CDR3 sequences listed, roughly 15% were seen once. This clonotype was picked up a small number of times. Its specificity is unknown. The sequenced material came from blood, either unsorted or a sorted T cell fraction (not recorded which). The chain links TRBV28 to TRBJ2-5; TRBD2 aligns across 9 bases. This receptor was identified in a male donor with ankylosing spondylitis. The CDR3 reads CASITSGYKTQYF. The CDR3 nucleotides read TGTGCCAGCATTACTAGCGGGTATAAGACCCAGTACTTC.